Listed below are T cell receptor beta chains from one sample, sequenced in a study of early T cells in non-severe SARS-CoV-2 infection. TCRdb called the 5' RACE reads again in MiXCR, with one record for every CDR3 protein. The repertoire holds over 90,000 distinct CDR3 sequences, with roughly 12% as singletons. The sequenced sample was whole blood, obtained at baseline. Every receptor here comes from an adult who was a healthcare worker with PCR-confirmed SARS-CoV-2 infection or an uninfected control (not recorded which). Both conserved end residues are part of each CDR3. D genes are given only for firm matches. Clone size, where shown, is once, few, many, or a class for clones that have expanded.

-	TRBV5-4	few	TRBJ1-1	CASSLPGNTEAFF	TGTGCCAGCAGCTTGCCGGGGAACACTGAAGCTTTCTTT
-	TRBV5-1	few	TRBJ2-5	CASSLGGGETQYF	TGCGCCAGCAGCCTCGGAGGAGGAGAGACCCAGTACTTC
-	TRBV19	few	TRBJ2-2	CATSRGTTGELFF	TGTGCCACTAGCCGCGGTACTACCGGGGAGCTGTTTTTT
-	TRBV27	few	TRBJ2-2	CASSMDTGELFF	TGTGCCAGCAGTATGGACACCGGGGAGCTGTTTTTT
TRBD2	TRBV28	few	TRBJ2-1	CASSLEESGRAEQFF	TGTGCCAGCAGTTTAGAAGAGAGCGGGAGGGCTGAGCAGTTCTTC
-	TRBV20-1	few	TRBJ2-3	CSARRGGTGTQYF	TGCAGTGCTAGAAGAGGGGGGACTGGTACGCAGTATTTT
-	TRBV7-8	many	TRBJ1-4	CASTQTGLGEKLFF	TGTGCCAGCACCCAAACAGGGCTGGGTGAAAAACTGTTTTTT
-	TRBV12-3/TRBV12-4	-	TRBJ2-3	CASRPAGLTDTQYF	TGTGCCAGCAGGCCGGCGGGGCTCACAGATACGCAGTATTTT
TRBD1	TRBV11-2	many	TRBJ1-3	CASSLAGGLGNTIYF	TGTGCCAGCAGCTTAGCAGGGGGTCTCGGAAACACCATATATTTT
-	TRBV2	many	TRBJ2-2	CASSERGVWTGELFF	TGTGCCAGCAGTGAAAGGGGTGTTTGGACCGGGGAGCTGTTTTTT
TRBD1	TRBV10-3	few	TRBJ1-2	CAISESARGQGYTF	TGTGCCATCAGTGAGTCGGCCAGGGGGCAAGGCTACACCTTC
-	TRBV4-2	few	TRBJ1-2	CASSPDKGTGYTF	TGTGCCAGCAGCCCCGACAAAGGAACGGGCTACACCTTC
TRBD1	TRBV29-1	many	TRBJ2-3	CSGRTGQGPDTQYF	TGCAGCGGAAGGACGGGACAGGGGCCAGATACGCAGTATTTT
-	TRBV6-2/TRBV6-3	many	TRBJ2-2	CASSQGGELFF	TGTGCCAGCAGCCAGGGCGGGGAGCTGTTTTTT